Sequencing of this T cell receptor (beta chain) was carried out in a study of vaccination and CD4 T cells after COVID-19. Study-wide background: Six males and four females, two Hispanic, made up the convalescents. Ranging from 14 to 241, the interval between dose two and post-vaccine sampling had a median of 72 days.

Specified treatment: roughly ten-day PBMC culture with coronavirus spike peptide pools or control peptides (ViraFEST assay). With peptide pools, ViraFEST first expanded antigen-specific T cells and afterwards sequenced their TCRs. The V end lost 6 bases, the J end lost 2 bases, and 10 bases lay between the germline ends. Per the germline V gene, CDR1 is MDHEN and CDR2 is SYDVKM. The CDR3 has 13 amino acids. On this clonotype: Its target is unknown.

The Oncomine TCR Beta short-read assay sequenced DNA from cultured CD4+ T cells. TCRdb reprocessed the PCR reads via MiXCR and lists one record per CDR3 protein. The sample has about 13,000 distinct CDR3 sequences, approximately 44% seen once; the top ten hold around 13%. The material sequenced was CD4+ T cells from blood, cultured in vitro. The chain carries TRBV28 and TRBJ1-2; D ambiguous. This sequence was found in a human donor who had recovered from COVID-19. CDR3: CASRSPSNYGYTF. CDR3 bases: TGTGCCAGCAGAAGTCCGTCGAACTATGGCTACACCTTC.